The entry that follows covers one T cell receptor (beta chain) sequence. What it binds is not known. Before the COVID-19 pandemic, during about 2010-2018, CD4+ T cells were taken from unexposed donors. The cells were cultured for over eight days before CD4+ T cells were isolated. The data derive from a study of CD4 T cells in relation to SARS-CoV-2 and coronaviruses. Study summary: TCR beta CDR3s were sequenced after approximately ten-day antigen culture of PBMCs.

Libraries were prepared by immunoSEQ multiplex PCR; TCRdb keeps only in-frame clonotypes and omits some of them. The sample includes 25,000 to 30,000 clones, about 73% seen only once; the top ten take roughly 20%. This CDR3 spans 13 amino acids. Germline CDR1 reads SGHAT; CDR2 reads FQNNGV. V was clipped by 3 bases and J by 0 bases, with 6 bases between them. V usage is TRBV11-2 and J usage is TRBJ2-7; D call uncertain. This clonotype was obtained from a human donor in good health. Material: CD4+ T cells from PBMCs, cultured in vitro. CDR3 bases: TGTGCCAGCAGCTTTCTAAGCTCCTACGAGCAGTACTTC. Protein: CASSFLSSYEQYF.